The 31 T cell receptor beta chains below were found in one sample sequenced in a study of blood T cell repertoires in COVID-19. The data were produced by immunoSEQ multiplex PCR, yet TCRdb's version contains in-frame clones alone and is incomplete. The table has tens of thousands of clones, 91% seen once. Sequencing used peripheral blood. The receptor source for this set is a man between 65 and 85 years old with active COVID-19.

The rearrangement links TRBV11-2 to TRBJ2-5, with 9 positions matching TRBD2. With V trimmed by 5 bases and J by 4 bases, 2 bases remained unmatched. CDR3 length: 13 residues. The germline CDR1 and CDR2 sequences are SGHAT and FQNNGV. The DNA for the CDR3 is TGTGCCAGCAGCCGCGGGGGGGCAGAGACCCAGTACTTC. Residues: CASSRGGAETQYF.

This clone was recorded only once. The gene calls are TRBV28 and TRBJ1-2; D unresolved. CDR1 is MDHEN, CDR2 SYDVKM, per germline. Trimming took off 2 bases at V and 8 bases at J, with 9 bases between the two ends. The CDR3 is 12 amino acids. The CDR3 DNA follows: TGTGCCAGCAGTTTACCGAGAGGCGGCTACACCTTC. It translates to CASSLPRGGYTF.

J is TRBJ2-1 and V is TRBV19, with TRBD2 matching 9 bases. The CDR3 length is 16 residues. Germline CDR1 is LNHDA and CDR2 is SQIVND (reference sequence). V lost 4 bases to trimming and J lost 4 bases; unmatched junction nucleotides: 8. The DNA of the CDR3 is TGTGCCAGTAGTACGGCACCTAGCGGGGCGTACAATGAGCAGTTCTTC. Amino acid sequence: CASSTAPSGAYNEQFF.

A single count supports this clone. The V call is TRBV7-2, the J call TRBJ1-2; TRBD1 matches at 9 bases. Trimming removed 6 bases from V and 7 bases from J; junction bases left unmatched: 6. The CDR3 has 13 amino acids. Germline-derived CDR1 and CDR2 are SGHTA and FQGNSA. The CDR3 nucleotides read TGTGCCAGCAGAACTACAGGGGGCGGTGGCTACACCTTC. It encodes CASRTTGGGGYTF.

The rearrangement uses TRBV7-9 and TRBJ1-3; 8 nucleotides align to TRBD1. Germline loops: CDR1 SEHNR, CDR2 FQNEAQ (reference sequence). The CDR3 runs 14 residues. V dropped 4 bases and J dropped 2; count of bases not matched to a gene: 1. CDR3 amino acids: CASSSGGTGNTIYF. CDR3 bases: TGTGCCAGCAGCTCAGGGGGCACTGGAAACACCATATATTTT.

This sequence joins TRBV10-3 and TRBJ2-7; 9 bases match TRBD1. Germline trimming cut 4 bases from V and 3 bases from J; bases unmatched to any gene: 7. The CDR3 contains 15 residues. The germline V gene has CDR1 ENHRY and CDR2 SYGVKD. The CDR3 protein is CAISGTDRGFYEQYF. The CDR3 DNA reads TGTGCCATCAGTGGGACGGACAGGGGATTCTACGAGCAGTACTTC.

This chain joins TRBV6-2 or TRBV6-3 and TRBJ2-3; 12 nucleotides match TRBD2. The germline gives CDR1 MNHEY, CDR2 SVGEGT. After removal of 2 bases from V and 0 bases from J, the junction contained 12 bases not matched to a gene. This CDR3 has 20 amino acids. The DNA of the CDR3 is TGTGCCAGCAGTTACCCCGGGACCCACGGGACTAGCGGGAGCACAGATACGCAGTATTTT. Translation: CASSYPGTHGTSGSTDTQYF.

The gene calls are TRBV30 and TRBJ2-7, with TRBD1 matching 9 bases. Germline assignment: CDR1 GTSNPN and CDR2 SVGIG (reference sequence). V gave up 2 bases and J gave up 6 bases; unmatched junction bases: 5. The CDR3 consists of 13 residues. The chain's CDR3 is CAWSRTGVGEQYF. The DNA of the CDR3 is TGTGCCTGGAGTAGGACAGGGGTGGGCGAGCAGTACTTC.

The chain joins TRBV6-6 to TRBJ1-5, with TRBD1 identical over 9 bases. The ends lost 5 bases at V and 5 bases at J; junction bases unmatched: 7. Germline loops: CDR1 MNHNY, CDR2 SVGAGI (reference sequence). The CDR3 runs to 15 residues. The DNA for the CDR3 is TGTGCCAGCAGTCCCGGGACAGGGCCTTATCAGCCCCAGCATTTT. Its translation is CASSPGTGPYQPQHF.

This clone was detected once. This chain joins TRBV9 and TRBJ2-5; the match to TRBD2 covers 8 bases. The J segment lost 5 bases and the V segment lost 3 bases, leaving 9 bases of the junction unmatched. The CDR3 is 15 amino acids. Germline V gene lookup returns CDR1 SGDLS and CDR2 YYNGEE. CDR3 sequence (DNA): TGTGCCAGCAGCGCTGCTAGCGGGCTCAGGGAGACCCAGTACTTC. It codes for CASSAASGLRETQYF.

The V call is TRBV5-4, the J call TRBJ2-2, with D perhaps matching TRBD1 (5 bases). This CDR3 has 15 amino acids. Per germline, CDR1 SGHNT and CDR2 YYREEE (reference sequence). Trimming removed 4 bases from V and 6 bases from J, with 16 bases in between. The CDR3 DNA is TGTGCCAGCAGCCCCGGCAGGGCTGGCGCCGGGGAGCTGTTTTTT. Protein: CASSPGRAGAGELFF.

The chain joins TRBV7-2 to TRBJ2-3; the D gene is possibly TRBD1 (6 bases). The CDR3 consists of 14 residues. With 4 bases removed from V and 4 bases from J, the gap between germline ends came to 12 bases. Germline lookup yields CDR1 SGHTA and CDR2 FQGNSA. The CDR3 DNA reads as TGTGCCAGCAGCTCAAACAGGGACGCAGATACGCAGTATTTT. As protein: CASSSNRDADTQYF.

This chain connects TRBV7-2 to TRBJ1-1; D is ambiguous. Trimming shortened V by 7 bases and J by 2 bases, and 14 bases separated the two germline ends. Germline lookup yields CDR1 SGHTA and CDR2 FQGNSA. CDR3 length equals 14 residues. CDR3: CASIRSYSNTEAFF. CDR3 in DNA: TGTGCCAGCATCCGAAGTTACAGCAACACTGAAGCTTTCTTT. Full variable domain (remainder filled in from reference TRBV7-2 and TRBJ1-1): GAGVSQSPSNKVTEKGKDVELRCDPISGHTALYWYRQSLGQGLEFLIYFQGNSAPDKSGLPSDRFSAERTGGSVSTLTIQRTQQEDSAVYLCASIRSYSNTEAFFGQGTRLTVV.

The chain employs TRBV2 and TRBJ1-5; 8 positions match TRBD1. The V and J ends lost 4 bases and 4 bases, in that order; junction bases with no gene match: 9. CDR1 is SNHLY, CDR2 FYNNEI, per germline. The CDR3 contains 16 residues. The CDR3 DNA is TGTGCCAGCAGTGGGGGATGGGACAGGAAGAATCAGCCCCAGCATTTT. It yields the protein CASSGGWDRKNQPQHF.

The CDR3 protein is CASSSPSGYTEAFF. The DNA of the CDR3 is TGTGCCAGCAGTTCCCCCTCGGGGTACACTGAAGCTTTCTTT. The V gene is TRBV28, the J gene TRBJ1-1, with no clear D. Germline V CDR1 and CDR2: MDHEN, SYDVKM. The V gene lost 4 bases and the J gene lost 3 bases, with 12 bases spanning the gap. This CDR3 is built from 14 residues.

The CDR3 DNA reads TGTGCCAGCAGCTTAGTAACAGGGTCCTACGAGCAGTACTTC. This gives the protein CASSLVTGSYEQYF. This chain connects TRBV7-8 to TRBJ2-7, with TRBD1 as a possible D gene (6 bases). The CDR3 totals 14 residues. Between the trimmed V and J ends, which lost 1 base and 1 base, there was a span of 8 bases. CDR1 and CDR2 from the germline V gene are SGHVS and FQNEAQ.

The rearrangement uses TRBV24-1 and TRBJ2-2; D not certain. CDR1 and CDR2 (germline): KGHDR, SFDVKD. V was cut by 5 bases and J by 5 bases, with 8 bases left in between. The CDR3 consists of 13 residues. The CDR3 protein is CATSVSVTGELFF. DNA of the CDR3: TGTGCCACCAGTGTTTCGGTAACCGGGGAGCTGTTTTTT.

The CDR3 is CASSSDNGGGSETQYF. The CDR3 bases are TGTGCCAGCAGCTCAGACAATGGCGGGGGGTCGGAGACCCAGTACTTC. The rearrangement links TRBV11-2 to TRBJ2-5; 8 nucleotides match TRBD2. The germline V gene encodes CDR1 SGHAT and CDR2 FQNNGV. The CDR3 runs 16 residues. The ends lost 4 bases at V and 5 bases at J; junction bases unmatched: 12.

This chain links TRBV18 with TRBJ2-3; the match to TRBD2 covers 8 bases. Germline V gene sequence: CDR1 KGHSH, CDR2 LQKENI. The V and J ends lost 6 bases and 0 bases, in that order; junction bases with no gene match: 11. The CDR3 is 17 residues long. CDR3 DNA sequence: TGTGCCAGCTCCCCTGTTATGGCGGGGGGTAGCACAGATACGCAGTATTTT. It specifies CASSPVMAGGSTDTQYF.

In this sample, this clone turned up once. The V and J genes are TRBV27 and TRBJ2-7, with 7 bases aligning to TRBD1. The CDR3 spans 14 residues. In germline, CDR1 is MNHEY, CDR2 SMNVEV (reference sequence). The V segment lost 3 bases and the J segment 3 bases; nucleotides outside the gene matches: 5. The CDR3 protein is CASSFSQGIYEQYF. CDR3 DNA sequence: TGTGCCAGCAGTTTTTCACAGGGGATCTACGAGCAGTACTTC.

This clone was counted once. The V call is TRBV6-2 or TRBV6-3, the J call TRBJ1-5; TRBD1 aligns across 9 bases. V dropped 6 bases and J dropped 7; count of bases not matched to a gene: 7. Germline V CDR1 and CDR2: MNHEY, SVGEGT. The CDR3 contains 14 residues. DNA for the CDR3: TGTGCCAGCAGCCTCACAGGGGGCGGACAGCCCCAGCATTTT. Protein product: CASSLTGGGQPQHF.

The genes are TRBV30 and TRBJ2-5; TRBD1 might be the D (5 bases). V dropped 0 bases and J dropped 5 bases, with 13 bases sitting between them. The CDR3 loop spans 14 amino acids. In germline, CDR1 is GTSNPN, CDR2 SVGIG (reference sequence). The CDR3 spells CAWSVQVPKETQYF. The CDR3, as DNA: TGTGCCTGGAGTGTACAGGTGCCGAAGGAGACCCAGTACTTC.

This clone appeared once. The chain employs TRBV3-1 (or the pseudogene TRBV3-2) and TRBJ1-2; tentative D call: TRBD1 (6 bases). The length of the CDR3 is 13 residues. Germline V gene data show CDR1 as LGHDT and CDR2 as YNNKEL (reference sequence). V shed 3 bases and J shed 4 bases, with 9 bases lying between them. CDR3 protein: CASSQGHIYGYTF. CDR3 coding DNA: TGTGCCAGCAGCCAGGGACACATCTATGGCTACACCTTC.

This chain joins TRBV30 and TRBJ1-6; 7 bases align to TRBD1. The J segment lost 11 bases and the V segment lost 6 bases, leaving 10 bases of the junction unmatched. This CDR3 comprises 13 residues. Germline V CDR1 and CDR2: GTSNPN, SVGIG (reference sequence). This chain's CDR3 is CACTTQGITPLHF. The CDR3, as DNA: TGTGCCTGTACAACACAGGGGATAACACCCCTCCACTTT.

The chain employs TRBV6-2 or TRBV6-3 and TRBJ2-7; 9 bases agree with TRBD1. Germline V gives CDR1 MNHEY, CDR2 SVGEGT. The junction had 5 bases not matched to a gene; V was cut back by 6 bases and J by 5 bases. This CDR3 has 13 amino acids. The DNA of the CDR3 is TGTGCCAGCAGCCGGGACAGGGTCCACGAGCAGTACTTC. Amino acids: CASSRDRVHEQYF.

This chain uses TRBV23-1 with TRBJ2-2; TRBD2 agrees at 9 bases. TRBV23-1 falls under the ORF class, with uncertain function. The junction had 5 bases not matched to a gene; V was cut back by 0 bases and J by 0 bases. The CDR3 totals 18 residues. CDR3 sequence (DNA): TGCGCCAGCAGTCAATCGATCTGCGGGGGGGCGAACACCGGGGAGCTGTTTTTT. It encodes CASSQSICGGANTGELFF.

J is TRBJ2-1 and V is TRBV5-1; tentatively, D is TRBD2 (5 bases). V lost 0 bases to trimming and J lost 4 bases, with 11 bases between them. CDR3 length: 15 amino acids. Germline V gives CDR1 SGHRS, CDR2 YFSETQ. The CDR3 DNA sequence: TGCGCCAGCAGCTTGGTTCCCGGGGAATACAATGAGCAGTTCTTC. Translation: CASSLVPGEYNEQFF.

This chain links TRBV20-1 with TRBJ2-3; weak D call: TRBD1 (6 bases). Germline values: CDR1 DFQATT, CDR2 SNEGSKA (reference sequence). The germline V and J ends were trimmed by 3 bases and 10 bases, with 11 bases remaining between them. The CDR3 runs 11 residues. The CDR3 spells CSASSGVAQYF. The CDR3 bases are TGCAGTGCTAGTTCAGGGGTTGCGCAGTATTTT.

This clone came up once. The gene calls are TRBV11-2 and TRBJ1-2; D not resolved. Germline CDR1 is SGHAT and CDR2 is FQNNGV. The CDR3 runs 14 residues. Trimming shortened V by 3 bases and J by 4 bases, and 12 bases separated the two germline ends. Here the CDR3 DNA reads TGTGCCAGCAGCTTCCGCGGAAACCTCTATGGCTACACCTTC. Encoded protein: CASSFRGNLYGYTF.

V gene TRBV3-1 (or the pseudogene TRBV3-2) combines with J gene TRBJ1-4; 7 positions match TRBD1. Germline CDR1 LGHDT, CDR2 YNNKEL (reference sequence). The CDR3 runs to 16 residues. Losses at the gene ends were 4 bases for V and 3 bases for J; bases not matched to a gene: 8. In nucleotides, the CDR3 is TGTGCCAGCAGCCTTACCGGGACAGCTTCTAATGAAAAACTGTTTTTT. Protein sequence: CASSLTGTASNEKLFF.

V is TRBV7-9 and J is TRBJ1-2; 7 bases are shared with TRBD1. V lost 3 bases, J lost 2 bases, and 3 bases stayed unmatched. The germline gives CDR1 SEHNR, CDR2 FQNEAQ (reference sequence). The CDR3 spans 14 residues. The CDR3 DNA sequence: TGTGCCAGCAGCTTCCGGGACAGAAACTATGGCTACACCTTC. It specifies CASSFRDRNYGYTF.